Here is one TCR beta chain with its context. The antigen remains unidentified. These data originate in a study of cytomegalovirus exposure and HLA in healthy donors. Background on the study: Counted in an early data release were about 86 million unique TCRs from HLA-typed donors.

The CDR3 covers 13 residues. The V end was cut by 4 bases, the J end by 4 bases, with 11 bases between. Per germline, CDR1 SGHDT and CDR2 YYEEEE. Study conclusions and caveats: A prior analysis recorded that most TCR beta V segments were productive about 90% or about 30% of the time. In a later analysis, a missense DCLRE1C variant was linked to TCR beta V- and J-gene trimming. Associated with HLA alleles at 0.05 false discovery rate in a later analysis were about 17,000 TCR beta sequences.

The PCR made use of 60 Vbeta and 13 Jbeta primers. Sequenced by immunoSEQ multiplex PCR; TCRdb stores in-frame clones only, minus some. The ten most abundant clones cover roughly 25% of a sample with about 51,000 clones. The V and J genes are TRBV5-6 and TRBJ1-1; no clear D. The sequence was collected from a man in his forties in good health and CMV-seropositive. Sequencing was carried out using PBMCs. This CDR3 reads CASSKTWSTEAFF. The CDR3 coding sequence is TGTGCCAGCAGCAAGACTTGGAGCACTGAAGCTTTCTTT.